These T cell receptor beta chains were read from a single sample in a study of blood T cell repertoires in COVID-19. Clones were sequenced by immunoSEQ multiplex PCR, and TCRdb holds only the in-frame ones, with some missing. Here the sample spans 100,000 to 120,000 clones, about 75% being singletons. Sequenced input: peripheral blood. These TCRs come from a woman aged 80 or over with active or convalescent COVID-19. Each CDR3 is given with its conserved first and last residue. The D gene is left open where the match is weak. Rows give clone size only sometimes, using once, few, many, or a class for an expanded clone.

CDR3 protein: CASSLGQGTTEAFF
CDR3 DNA: TGCGCCAGCAGCTTGGGGCAGGGGACGACTGAAGCTTTCTTT
J gene: TRBJ1-1
CDR3 length: 14
D gene: -
clone size: -
V gene: TRBV5-1

CDR3 protein: CASMGGEGPDEQYF
CDR3 DNA: TGTGCCAGCATGGGCGGGGAGGGCCCCGACGAGCAGTACTTC
J gene: TRBJ2-7
CDR3 length: 14
D gene: TRBD2
clone size: -
V gene: TRBV6-5

CDR3 protein: CASSQTQGYIYGYTF
CDR3 DNA: TGTGCCAGCTCACAAACCCAGGGTTATATCTATGGCTACACCTTC
J gene: TRBJ1-2
CDR3 length: 15
D gene: -
clone size: -
V gene: TRBV18

CDR3 protein: CASSLRVFRYGYTF
CDR3 DNA: TGTGCCAGCAGCCTCAGGGTTTTTCGGTATGGCTACACCTTC
J gene: TRBJ1-2
CDR3 length: 14
D gene: -
clone size: -
V gene: TRBV28

CDR3 protein: CASSLGRQGVYEQYF
CDR3 DNA: TGTGCCAGCAGCTTAGGGAGACAGGGGGTTTACGAGCAGTACTTC
J gene: TRBJ2-7
CDR3 length: 15
D gene: TRBD1
clone size: -
V gene: TRBV7-2

CDR3 protein: CASRRGSSTDTQYF
CDR3 DNA: TGCGCCAGCAGACGCGGATCTAGCACAGATACGCAGTATTTT
J gene: TRBJ2-3
CDR3 length: 14
D gene: -
clone size: -
V gene: TRBV5-1

CDR3 protein: CASSELTGVEYGYTF
CDR3 DNA: TGTGCCAGCAGTGAACTGACAGGGGTAGAGTATGGCTACACCTTC
J gene: TRBJ1-2
CDR3 length: 15
D gene: TRBD1
clone size: -
V gene: TRBV6-1

CDR3 protein: CASSQGQGAGETQYF
CDR3 DNA: TGCGCCAGCAGCCAAGGTCAGGGGGCAGGAGAGACCCAGTACTTC
J gene: TRBJ2-5
CDR3 length: 15
D gene: TRBD1
clone size: -
V gene: TRBV4-3

CDR3 protein: CASSPYGTSGSYNEQFF
CDR3 DNA: TGTGCCAGCAGCCCATATGGGACTAGCGGCTCCTACAATGAGCAGTTCTTC
J gene: TRBJ2-1
CDR3 length: 17
D gene: TRBD2
clone size: -
V gene: TRBV7-9

CDR3 protein: CASSQIEETQYF
CDR3 DNA: TGTGCTAGCAGCCAAATCGAGGAGACCCAGTACTTC
J gene: TRBJ2-5
CDR3 length: 12
D gene: -
clone size: -
V gene: TRBV7-7

CDR3 protein: CASSEDSLEAFF
CDR3 DNA: TGTGCCAGCAGTGAAGATTCTCTTGAAGCTTTCTTT
J gene: TRBJ1-1
CDR3 length: 12
D gene: -
clone size: -
V gene: TRBV2

CDR3 protein: CASSLDPPGQGISLYNEQFF
CDR3 DNA: TGTGCCAGCAGTTTAGATCCTCCGGGACAGGGAATTTCCTTATACAATGAGCAGTTCTTC
J gene: TRBJ2-1
CDR3 length: 20
D gene: TRBD1
clone size: -
V gene: TRBV27

CDR3 protein: CASSLQDRVHEQYF
CDR3 DNA: TGTGCCAGCAGCTTACAGGACAGGGTGCACGAGCAGTACTTC
J gene: TRBJ2-7
CDR3 length: 14
D gene: TRBD1
clone size: -
V gene: TRBV7-2

CDR3 protein: CASSLTALGDTGELFF
CDR3 DNA: TGTGCCAGCAGCTTAACGGCGCTAGGGGACACCGGGGAGCTGTTTTTT
J gene: TRBJ2-2
CDR3 length: 16
D gene: -
clone size: many
V gene: TRBV7-3

CDR3 protein: CSVASGLYNEQFF
CDR3 DNA: TGCAGCGTTGCCTCCGGACTGTACAATGAGCAGTTCTTC
J gene: TRBJ2-1
CDR3 length: 13
D gene: -
clone size: -
V gene: TRBV29-1

CDR3 protein: CASSDAGGPSGELFF
CDR3 DNA: TGTGCCAGCAGTGACGCGGGAGGGCCGTCCGGGGAGCTGTTTTTT
J gene: TRBJ2-2
CDR3 length: 15
D gene: TRBD2
clone size: -
V gene: TRBV25-1

CDR3 protein: CASSLQGRTGELFF
CDR3 DNA: TGCGCCAGCAGCTTGCAGGGTAGGACCGGGGAGCTGTTTTTT
J gene: TRBJ2-2
CDR3 length: 14
D gene: -
clone size: -
V gene: TRBV5-1

CDR3 protein: CASSLGSGVYEQFF
CDR3 DNA: TGCGCCAGCAGCCTGGGTAGCGGGGTCTATGAGCAGTTCTTC
J gene: TRBJ2-1
CDR3 length: 14
D gene: TRBD2
clone size: once
V gene: TRBV5-1

CDR3 protein: CASSDPGLAGDNEQFF
CDR3 DNA: TGTGCCAGTAGTGACCCGGGACTAGCGGGAGACAATGAGCAGTTCTTC
J gene: TRBJ2-1
CDR3 length: 16
D gene: TRBD2
clone size: -
V gene: TRBV19

CDR3 protein: CASSPRTGDYGYTF
CDR3 DNA: TGTGCCAGCTCACCCCGGACAGGAGACTATGGCTACACCTTC
J gene: TRBJ1-2
CDR3 length: 14
D gene: TRBD1
clone size: -
V gene: TRBV18